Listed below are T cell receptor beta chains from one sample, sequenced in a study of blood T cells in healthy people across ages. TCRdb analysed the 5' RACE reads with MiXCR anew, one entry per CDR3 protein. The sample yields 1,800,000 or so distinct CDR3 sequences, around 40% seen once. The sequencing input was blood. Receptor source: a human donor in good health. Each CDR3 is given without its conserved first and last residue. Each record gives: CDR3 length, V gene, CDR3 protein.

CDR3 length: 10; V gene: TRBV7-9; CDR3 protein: ASTGEREKLF
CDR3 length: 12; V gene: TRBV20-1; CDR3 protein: SASLPGTIDIQY
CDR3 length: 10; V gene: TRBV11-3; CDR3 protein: ASRQGETEAF
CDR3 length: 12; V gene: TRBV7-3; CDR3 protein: ASSLMTRVEEAF
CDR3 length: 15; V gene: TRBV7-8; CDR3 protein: ASSLVPSGGVYNEQF
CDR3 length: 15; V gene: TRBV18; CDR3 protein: ASSRGGGAGRVDGYT
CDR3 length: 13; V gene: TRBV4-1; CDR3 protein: ASSQEGLAFDEQF
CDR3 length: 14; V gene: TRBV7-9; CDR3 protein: ASSLGLADLTDTQY
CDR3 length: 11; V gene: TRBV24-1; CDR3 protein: ATWGGQYNEQF
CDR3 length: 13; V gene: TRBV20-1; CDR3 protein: SAYGLAGGQETQY
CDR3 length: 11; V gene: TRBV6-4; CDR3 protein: ASSTGDSGELF
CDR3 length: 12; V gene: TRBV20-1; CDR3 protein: SPKGTGSYNEQF
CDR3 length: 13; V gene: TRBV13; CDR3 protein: ASTLAQGIPYGYT
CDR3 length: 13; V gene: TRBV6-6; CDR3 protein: ASSSRDRGKYGYT
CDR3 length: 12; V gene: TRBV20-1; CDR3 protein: SARAGTGVAPLH
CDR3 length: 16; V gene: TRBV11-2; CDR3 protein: ASSLERAFGGYYNEQF
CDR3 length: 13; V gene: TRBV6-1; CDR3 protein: ATNEIAGVGETQY
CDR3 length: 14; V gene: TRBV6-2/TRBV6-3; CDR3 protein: ASSSPGGWDNQPQH
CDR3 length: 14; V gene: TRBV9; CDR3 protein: ASSVGPGLEYNEQF
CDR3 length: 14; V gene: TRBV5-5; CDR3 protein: ASSLGLTGAGQPQH
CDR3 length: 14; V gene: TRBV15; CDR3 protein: ATSERGGPDMDGYT
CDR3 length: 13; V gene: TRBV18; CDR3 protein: ASSNSQGAFGGYT
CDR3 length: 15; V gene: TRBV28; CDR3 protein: ASSWGQLLSGANVLT
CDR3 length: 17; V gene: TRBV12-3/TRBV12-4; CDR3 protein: ASSSLFTGGSQLSDTQY
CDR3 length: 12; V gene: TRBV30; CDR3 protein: AWTNRDSSYGYT
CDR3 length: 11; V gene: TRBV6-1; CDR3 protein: VSSGRQPQGQF
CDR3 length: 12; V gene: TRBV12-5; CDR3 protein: ASGPTSGDNEQF
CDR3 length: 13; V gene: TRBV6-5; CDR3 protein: ASSYSTGENTEAF
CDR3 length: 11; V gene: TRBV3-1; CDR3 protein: ASSQVGQSSCT
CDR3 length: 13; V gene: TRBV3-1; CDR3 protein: ASSQAWTVNTEAF
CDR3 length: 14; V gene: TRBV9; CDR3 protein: ASSVGIGGAGDTQY
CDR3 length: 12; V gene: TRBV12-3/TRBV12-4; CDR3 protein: ASRYTGRSDTQY
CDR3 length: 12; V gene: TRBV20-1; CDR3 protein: SASRVANNSPLH
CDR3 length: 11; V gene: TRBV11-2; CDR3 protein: ASSMTSEETQY
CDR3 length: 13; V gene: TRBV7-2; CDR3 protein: ASSLAGTVPSEAF
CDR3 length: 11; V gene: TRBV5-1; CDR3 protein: ASNPGPVETQY
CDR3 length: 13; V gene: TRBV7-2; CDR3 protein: ASSSNAGPKNIQY
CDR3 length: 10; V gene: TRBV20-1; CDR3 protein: SANKDPYEQY
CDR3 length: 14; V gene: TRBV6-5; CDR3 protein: ASRLGGLAGGNEQF
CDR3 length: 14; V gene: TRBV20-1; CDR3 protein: SARDRRAGTGGLDT
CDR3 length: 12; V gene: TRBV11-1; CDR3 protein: ASSAGQGPTEAF
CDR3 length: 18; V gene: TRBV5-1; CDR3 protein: ASSLAGHRGQGRVSYEQY
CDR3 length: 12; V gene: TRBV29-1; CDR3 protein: SVVERGPYNEQF
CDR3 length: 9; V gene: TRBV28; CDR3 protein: ASKTPYEQY
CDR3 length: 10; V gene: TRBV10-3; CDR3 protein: AIKRGSDEQF
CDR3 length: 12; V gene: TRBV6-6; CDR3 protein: ASCGGAQDNEQF
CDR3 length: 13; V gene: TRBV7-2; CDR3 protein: ASSTQGEGQYGYT
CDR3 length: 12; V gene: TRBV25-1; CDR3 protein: ASSEGGLEETQY